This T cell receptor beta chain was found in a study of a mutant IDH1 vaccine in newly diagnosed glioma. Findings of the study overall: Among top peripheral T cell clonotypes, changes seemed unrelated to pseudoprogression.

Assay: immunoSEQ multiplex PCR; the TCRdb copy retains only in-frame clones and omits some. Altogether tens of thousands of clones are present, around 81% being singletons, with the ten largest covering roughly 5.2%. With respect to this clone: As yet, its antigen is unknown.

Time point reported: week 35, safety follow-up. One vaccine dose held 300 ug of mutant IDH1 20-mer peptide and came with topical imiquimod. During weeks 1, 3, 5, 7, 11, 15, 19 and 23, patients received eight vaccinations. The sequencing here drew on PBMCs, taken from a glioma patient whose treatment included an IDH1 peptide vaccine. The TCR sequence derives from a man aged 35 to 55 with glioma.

Here the CDR3 DNA reads TGTGCCAGCTCCCTCCCTTCCGGAGTTATCGACGAGCAGTACTTC. This encodes CASSLPSGVIDEQYF. This sequence joins TRBV7-8 and TRBJ2-7; no firm D call. Germline V lookup: CDR1 SGHVS, CDR2 FQNEAQ. V shed 8 bases and J shed 5 bases, with 22 bases lying between them. CDR3 length: 15 amino acids. Full variable domain (outside the CDR3, taken from reference TRBV7-8 and TRBJ2-7): GAGVSQSPRYKVAKRGQDVALRCDPISGHVSLFWYQQALGQGPEFLTYFQNEAQLDKSGLPSDRFFAERPEGSVSTLKIQRTQQEDSAVYLCASSLPSGVIDEQYFGPGTRLTVT.